The sequence of this T cell receptor beta chain was determined in a study of early stage breast cancer tumors. Study background: Most invasive tumors, about 75% of the 16, were ER+/PR+/HER2-.

Whole-study results and caveats: Tumor and normal breast were distinguished via blood comparison in most of the 16 patients. Tumors had roughly 2.5-fold higher T cell density and higher clonality than adjacent normal breast tissue. Commonly generated sequences made up most enriched TCRB sequences shared between patients.

The protocol was immunoSEQ multiplex PCR, while the TCRdb copy is restricted to in-frame clones and leaves out a portion. The top ten hold 3.4% of the sample, which has 45,000 to 65,000 clones, around 80% seen once. About this clone: The antigen is unknown.

This clonotype was sampled from a person aged 40 to 49 with breast cancer. Sequenced: blood.

CDR3: CASREQDFSGNTIYF. The CDR3 nucleotides read TGTGCCAGCAGGGAACAGGACTTCTCTGGAAACACCATATATTTT. The chain carries TRBV6-1 and TRBJ1-3, with D tentatively TRBD1 (5 bases). CDR1 is MNHNS and CDR2 is SASEGT in the germline V gene. The CDR3 covers 15 residues. Trimming shortened V by 6 bases and J by 0 bases, and 12 bases separated the two germline ends.